This T cell receptor (beta chain) comes out of a study of yellow fever vaccine responses in identical twins. General study points: Reportedly, the response of twins' T cells to the vaccine seemed partly convergent, partly personalized.

As regards this clonotype: Its antigen remains unidentified.

TCRdb analysed the RT-PCR reads with MiXCR anew, one entry per CDR3 protein. This repertoire shows 640 or so distinct CDR3 sequences, 70% to 85% found once; its top ten account for about two fifths. Germline-derived CDR1 and CDR2 are LNHNV and YYDKDF (reference sequence). V lost 6 bases, J lost 1 base, and 9 bases lay in between. The CDR3 loop spans 13 amino acids. V usage is TRBV15 and J usage is TRBJ1-1, with D perhaps TRBD1 (6 bases). Sequencing used T cells from blood (PBMCs), unsorted or a sorted subset (not recorded which), obtained before or after yellow fever vaccination (not recorded which). The TCR sequence derives from a female donor who received the yellow fever vaccine. For the CDR3, the DNA is TGTGCCACCAGTAAGGGACAGAACACTGAAGCTTTCTTT. Protein product: CATSKGQNTEAFF.